These 14 T cell receptor beta chains came from one sample sequenced in a study of T cell repertoires in cytomegalovirus infection. The antigens these receptors bind are not known. Via MiXCR, TCRdb re-called the reads, giving one row per CDR3 protein. The sample consists of approximately 310,000 distinct CDR3 sequences, roughly 25% of them appearing once. The sequencing used cultured PBMCs, collected from culture after CMV antigen stimulation. Receptor source: a human donor in good health (CMV status not recorded). Some clones in this sample may be carry-over from other donors' samples.

This chain joins TRBV27 and TRBJ2-6, with 7 bases fitting TRBD2. The germline V gene encodes CDR1 MNHEY and CDR2 SMNVEV (reference sequence). CDR3 length equals 15 residues. V was clipped by 6 bases and J by 3 bases; unmatched bases: 5. DNA of the CDR3: TGTGCCAGCAGCCCTACGGGAGGTGGGGCCAACGTCCTGACTTTC. Its translation is CASSPTGGGANVLTF. Filled out from reference TRBV27 and TRBJ2-6, the complete variable domain reads EAQVTQNPRYLITVTGKKLTVTCSQNMNHEYMSWYRQDPGLGLRQIYYSMNVEVTDKGDVPEGYKVSRKEKRNFPLILESPSPNQTSLYFCASSPTGGGANVLTFGAGSRLTVL.

V is TRBV4-1 and J is TRBJ2-1; no clear D. Per the germline V gene, CDR1 is MGHRA and CDR2 is YSYEKL. V was cut by 0 bases and J by 1 base, with 19 bases left in between. This CDR3 spans 19 amino acids. CDR3 protein: CASSQDPPPMTISYNEQFF. The CDR3 DNA reads TGCGCCAGCAGCCAAGATCCCCCCCCGATGACAATATCCTACAATGAGCAGTTCTTC.

This clonotype appeared a few times. The J gene is TRBJ2-1, the V gene TRBV19; D tentatively reads TRBD1 or TRBD2 (6 bases each). V was pared by 3 bases and J by 3 bases, with 9 bases between. The CDR3 has 14 amino acids. CDR1 LNHDA and CDR2 SQIVND come from the germline V gene (reference sequence). The CDR3 DNA is TGTGCCAGTAGTATCGGGGGACACTACAATGAGCAGTTCTTC. Its translation: CASSIGGHYNEQFF.

This clonotype was recorded many times. The rearrangement links TRBV7-9 to TRBJ2-5; D is perhaps TRBD2 (5 bases). In germline, CDR1 is SEHNR, CDR2 FQNEAQ (reference sequence). Trimming took 4 bases from V and 4 from J, leaving 13 bases between them. This CDR3 contains 14 residues. CDR3 in amino acids: CASSSGLTTETQYF. For the CDR3, the DNA is TGTGCCAGCAGCTCCGGACTGACGACAGAGACCCAGTACTTC. Full variable domain (missing parts from reference TRBV7-9 and TRBJ2-5): DTGVSQNPRHKITKRGQNVTFRCDPISEHNRLYWYRQTLGQGPEFLTYFQNEAQLEKSRLLSDRFSAERPKGSFSTLEIQRTEQGDSAMYLCASSSGLTTETQYFGPGTRLLVL.

The CDR3 nucleotides read TGTGCCAGTAGTATAACGGGGAATACTGAAGCTTTCTTT. Translating gives CASSITGNTEAFF. This chain links TRBV19 with TRBJ1-1; D call uncertain. The CDR3 extends over 13 amino acids. CDR1 LNHDA and CDR2 SQIVND come from the germline V gene (reference sequence). The V end lost 2 bases, the J end lost 5 bases, and 9 bases lay between the germline ends.

The rearrangement links TRBV27 to TRBJ2-5; D ambiguous. This CDR3 is built from 13 residues. CDR1 MNHEY and CDR2 SMNVEV come from the germline V gene (reference sequence). The ends were cut back, 0 bases at V and 1 base at J, with 3 bases in the middle. As DNA, the CDR3 is TGTGCCAGCAGTTTATCATTCCAAGAGACCCAGTACTTC. Its protein is CASSLSFQETQYF.

The rearrangement uses TRBV2 and TRBJ1-1; D gene uncertain. This CDR3 is 15 amino acids long. Germline loops: CDR1 SNHLY, CDR2 FYNNEI. Between the trimmed V and J ends, which lost 2 bases and 0 bases, there was a span of 10 bases. The CDR3 DNA follows: TGTGCCAGCAGTGAATCGAATCGAATGAACACTGAAGCTTTCTTT. This translates into CASSESNRMNTEAFF.

There are a few counts of this clonotype. J is TRBJ1-5 and V is TRBV28, with D possibly being TRBD1 (5 bases). CDR1 is MDHEN, CDR2 SYDVKM, per germline. Trimming took 8 bases from V and 3 from J, leaving 14 bases between them. There are 14 residues in the CDR3. CDR3 bases: TGTGCCAGCGATTCCGGGACTTTCAATCAGCCCCAGCATTTT. It specifies CASDSGTFNQPQHF.

The V gene is TRBV27, the J gene TRBJ1-2; D remains unclear. This CDR3 is built from 13 residues. From germline, CDR1 is MNHEY and CDR2 SMNVEV (reference sequence). Trimming removed 7 bases from V and 1 base from J, with 10 bases in between. This chain's CDR3 is CASKPGNNYGYTF. Written as DNA, the CDR3 is TGTGCCAGCAAACCGGGAAATAACTATGGCTACACCTTC.

CDR3 nucleotide sequence: TGCAGTGCCATGTCGGGGGGCGAAGAGACCCAGTACTTC. Its translation is CSAMSGGEETQYF. The chain has TRBV20-1 and TRBJ2-5; possible D gene TRBD2, 7 bases. The CDR3 loop spans 13 amino acids. V was shortened by 6 bases and J by 3 bases, with 14 bases between the two germline ends. The germline V gene encodes CDR1 DFQATT and CDR2 SNEGSKA (reference sequence).

This clonotype was seen a handful of times. V and J are TRBV19 and TRBJ2-5; the match to TRBD2 covers 13 bases. V shed 5 bases, J shed 4 bases, and the junction held 7 bases outside the gene matches. The V gene's germline CDR1 is LNHDA and CDR2 SQIVND (reference sequence). The CDR3 has 16 residues. The CDR3 region is CASSSTSGRVGETQYF. DNA for the CDR3: TGTGCCAGTAGTTCAACTAGCGGGAGGGTGGGAGAGACCCAGTACTTC.

This clonotype was counted only a few times. The J gene is TRBJ2-7, the V gene TRBV10-3; D is unresolved. The germline V gene encodes CDR1 ENHRY and CDR2 SYGVKD. Trimming removed 7 bases from V and 3 bases from J, with 16 bases in between. This CDR3 region has 14 residues. The CDR3 DNA reads TGTGCCATCAAAACGTCCTGGTCTGACTACGAGCAGTACTTC. It encodes CAIKTSWSDYEQYF.

This chain links TRBV28 with TRBJ2-1; TRBD2 matches 14 bases. CDR3 length: 17 amino acids. Germline V gives CDR1 MDHEN, CDR2 SYDVKM. V lost 5 bases and J lost 7; bases outside the gene matches: 10. The CDR3 nucleotides read TGTGCCAGCAGTGGGACTAGCGGGAGAGTTCGGCGTAATGAGCAGTTCTTC. Its translation: CASSGTSGRVRRNEQFF.

This clonotype has a handful of counts. V usage is TRBV27 and J usage is TRBJ1-5; the D is unclear. Looked up from germline, CDR1 is MNHEY and CDR2 is SMNVEV (reference sequence). V lost 3 bases to trimming and J lost 2 bases, with 5 bases between them. CDR3 length: 13 amino acids. The CDR3 protein is CASSFNRNQPQHF. The CDR3 DNA reads TGTGCCAGCAGTTTTAACCGCAATCAGCCCCAGCATTTT.